This T cell receptor beta chain appears in the sequencing data of a study of cytomegalovirus exposure and HLA in healthy donors. Study as a whole: Some 77 million unique TCRs from HLA-typed donors were held in an early release of data.

The germline V gene has CDR1 SGHRS and CDR2 YFSETQ. This CDR3 contains 16 residues. J lost 8 bases, V lost 2 bases, and 10 bases had no gene match. PCR used 60 Vbeta primers and 13 Jbeta primers. TCRdb keeps only in-frame clones here, not all; method: immunoSEQ multiplex PCR. The data contain hundreds of thousands of clones, almost 85% of them singletons. Findings and caveats of the study: A later examination showed that TCR association rates differed by HLA locus, with DRB1 most and HLA-C fewest. In an earlier analysis, about 87% or about 30%: the productive usage of most TCR beta V segments.

On this clone: Antigen specificity is unknown.

The TCR sequence derives from a woman aged 35 to 49 in good health and CMV-seronegative. This chain links TRBV5-1 with TRBJ1-6; 7 bases align to TRBD1. Sample: PBMCs. CDR3 sequence: CASSLIDYRGDSPLHF. The CDR3 DNA is TGCGCCAGCAGCTTAATTGATTACAGGGGAGATTCACCCCTCCACTTT.